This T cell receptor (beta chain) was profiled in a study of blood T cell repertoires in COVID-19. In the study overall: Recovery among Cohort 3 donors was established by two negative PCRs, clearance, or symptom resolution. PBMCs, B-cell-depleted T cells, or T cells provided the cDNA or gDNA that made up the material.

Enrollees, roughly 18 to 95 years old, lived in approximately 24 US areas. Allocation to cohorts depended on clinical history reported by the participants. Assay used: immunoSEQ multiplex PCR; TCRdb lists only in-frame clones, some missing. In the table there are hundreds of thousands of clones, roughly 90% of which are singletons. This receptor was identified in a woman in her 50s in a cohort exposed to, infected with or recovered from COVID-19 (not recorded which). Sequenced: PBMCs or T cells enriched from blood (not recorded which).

In DNA form, the CDR3 reads TGTGCCAGTACTAACCATGGGACAGCTTATGGCTACACCTTC. Its protein is CASTNHGTAYGYTF. The chain links TRBV28 to TRBJ1-2; 7 nucleotides align to TRBD1. Losses at the gene ends were 9 bases for V and 5 bases for J; bases not matched to a gene: 12. The CDR3 length is 14 residues. Germline CDR1 reads MDHEN; CDR2 reads SYDVKM.